Below, 27 T cell receptor beta chains from the same sample are listed, as sequenced in a study of human T cells and chemical hapten exposure. Documented time point: pre-sensitization, week 0. Treatment indicated: therapeutic diphenylcyclopropenone sensitization with weekly scalp DPC. Each CDR3 protein is one row after TCRdb ran MiXCR on the RACE reads. The profile shows 350,000 to 450,000 distinct CDR3 sequences, roughly 5.3% of them singletons. The sample here was whole blood, taken in connection with sensitization to the hapten diphenylcyclopropenone (DPC). These receptor sequences come from a woman aged 50 to 60 with alopecia areata. Some clones in this sample may be carry-over from other donors' samples.

Ten or more counts support this clonotype. V is TRBV29-1 and J is TRBJ1-2; TRBD1 agrees at 7 bases. Unmatched junction bases numbered 6, after V lost 6 bases and J lost 2 bases. The V gene's germline CDR1 is SQVTM and CDR2 ANQGSEA. CDR3 size: 13 residues. CDR3 loop: CSVVTGDNYGYTF. The CDR3, as DNA: TGCAGCGTCGTTACAGGGGACAACTATGGCTACACCTTC.

The chain carries TRBV14 and TRBJ1-2, with a weak D call TRBD1 (5 bases). The V end lost 0 bases, the J end lost 2 bases, and 7 bases lay between the germline ends. The CDR3 runs to 14 residues. Germline-derived CDR1 and CDR2 are SGHDN and FVKESK. The CDR3: CASSQDGGNYGYTF. CDR3 bases: TGTGCCAGCAGCCAAGATGGGGGGAACTATGGCTACACCTTC.

At least ten counts were recorded for this clonotype. The chain recombines TRBV7-9 with TRBJ2-1; D not certain. CDR1 and CDR2 (germline): SEHNR, FQNEAQ (reference sequence). The ends were cut back, 1 base at V and 4 bases at J, with 17 bases in the middle. The CDR3 spans 17 residues. CDR3 DNA: TGTGCCAGCAGCTTAGGGTTACGGGCCTCTCTTTACAATGAGCAGTTCTTC. Translated: CASSLGLRASLYNEQFF.

This clonotype was seen at least ten times. The rearrangement links TRBV4-1 to TRBJ2-4; D uncertain. Germline V gene data show CDR1 as MGHRA and CDR2 as YSYEKL. The V end lost 0 bases, the J end lost 4 bases, and 13 bases lay between the germline ends. The CDR3 has 16 residues. The CDR3 loop is CASSQDRESSKNIQYF. DNA for the CDR3: TGCGCCAGCAGCCAAGATCGAGAGTCCTCTAAAAACATTCAGTACTTC.

This clonotype has ten or more counts. V gene TRBV6-2 or TRBV6-3 combines with J gene TRBJ2-7, with D hard to call. CDR3 length: 14 residues. Germline V gene lookup returns CDR1 MNHEY and CDR2 SVGEGT. V lost 2 bases, J lost 5 bases, and 13 bases lay in between. CDR3 nucleotide sequence: TGTGCCAGCAGTTACGTCTGGGCTCGGAACGAGCAGTACTTC. Its translation: CASSYVWARNEQYF.

In this sample, this clonotype turned up many times. The chain employs TRBV5-1 and TRBJ2-3; D ambiguous. The length of the CDR3 is 15 residues. Germline V gene lookup returns CDR1 SGHRS and CDR2 YFSETQ. Trimming cost V 0 bases and J 4 bases, with 12 bases left between them. The CDR3: CASSLGHRNSDTQYF. As DNA, the CDR3 is TGCGCCAGCAGCTTGGGACACCGGAACTCAGATACGCAGTATTTT.

The chain employs TRBV20-1 and TRBJ2-1; unclear D gene. The CDR3 spans 15 residues. Looked up from germline, CDR1 is DFQATT and CDR2 is SNEGSKA (reference sequence). The ends were cut back, 5 bases at V and 0 bases at J, with 14 bases in the middle. CDR3 nucleotides: TGCAGTGCTCCTTGGCGTCCGAGCTCCTACAATGAGCAGTTCTTC. Amino acid sequence: CSAPWRPSSYNEQFF.

The sample holds many counts of this clonotype. The genes are TRBV24-1 and TRBJ2-2, with D tentatively TRBD1 (5 bases). The CDR3 extends over 14 amino acids. V gave up 1 base and J gave up 6 bases, with 8 bases separating them. Germline CDR1 reads KGHDR; CDR2 reads SFDVKD. The CDR3 is CATSDLRGSGELFF. DNA of the CDR3: TGTGCCACCAGTGATTTAAGGGGCTCCGGGGAGCTGTTTTTT.

A few counts support this clonotype. This chain uses TRBV20-1 with TRBJ2-7; either TRBD1 or TRBD2 may fit D (5 bases each). Trimming took 3 bases from V and 3 from J, leaving 18 bases between them. The germline gives CDR1 DFQATT, CDR2 SNEGSKA (reference sequence). This CDR3 has 15 amino acids. Here the CDR3 reads CSARGTGIPNYEQYF. The CDR3 bases are TGCAGTGCTAGGGGGACCGGGATACCTAACTACGAGCAGTACTTC.

Ten or more counts support this clonotype. The chain carries TRBV28 and TRBJ2-1; D is perhaps TRBD2 (5 bases). The CDR3 is 16 residues long. The germline V and J ends were trimmed by 7 bases and 0 bases, with 16 bases remaining between them. Germline V gives CDR1 MDHEN, CDR2 SYDVKM. The CDR3 region is CASIRSAGDSYNEQFF. In DNA, the CDR3 is TGTGCCAGCATCCGATCGGCGGGTGACTCCTACAATGAGCAGTTCTTC.

There are many counts of this clonotype. The chain has TRBV29-1 and TRBJ2-5; 12 nucleotides align to TRBD1. The CDR3 runs to 15 residues. Germline values: CDR1 SQVTM, CDR2 ANQGSEA. With 4 bases clipped from V and 5 bases from J, the junction kept 8 bases outside the gene matches. DNA of the CDR3: TGCAGCGTTGTCCCCGGGGACAGGGGGCTTGAGACCCAGTACTTC. This encodes CSVVPGDRGLETQYF. Complete variable domain (other parts from reference TRBV29-1 and TRBJ2-5): SAVISQKPSRDICQRGTSLTIQCQVDSQVTMMFWYRQQPGQSLTLIATANQGSEATYESGFVIDKFPISRPNLTFSTLTVSNMSPEDSSIYLCSVVPGDRGLETQYFGPGTRLLVL.

V and J are TRBV20-1 and TRBJ1-3; 8 nucleotides line up with TRBD1. V was pared by 4 bases and J by 6 bases, with 5 bases of the junction left unmatched. CDR1 and CDR2 (germline): DFQATT, SNEGSKA (reference sequence). The CDR3 is made up of 13 amino acids. The CDR3 sequence is CSAMRQGTNTIYF. The CDR3 nucleotides read TGCAGTGCTATGAGACAGGGGACAAACACCATATATTTT.

The chain has TRBV6-5 and TRBJ2-3; 9 bases map to TRBD1. With 6 bases clipped from V and 4 bases from J, the junction kept 11 bases outside the gene matches. This CDR3 is 16 amino acids long. CDR1 is MNHEY and CDR2 is SVGAGI in the germline V gene. The DNA of the CDR3 is TGTGCCAGCAGCGACCCCACTACAGGGGGCGCAGATACGCAGTATTTT. Translating it yields CASSDPTTGGADTQYF.

The rearrangement joins TRBV7-8 to TRBJ2-1; D unclear. CDR1 is SGHVS, CDR2 FQNEAQ, per germline. This CDR3 is 13 amino acids long. V was shortened by 1 base and J by 5 bases, with 6 bases between the two germline ends. CDR3 sequence: CASSLGRHNEQFF. Written as DNA, the CDR3 is TGTGCCAGCAGCTTAGGTCGCCACAATGAGCAGTTCTTC.

The chain employs TRBV6-5 and TRBJ2-5; D possibly corresponds to TRBD2 (6 bases). Germline V CDR1 and CDR2: MNHEY, SVGAGI. The V gene lost 0 bases and the J gene lost 6 bases, with 11 bases spanning the gap. This CDR3 contains 14 residues. CDR3 nucleotides: TGTGCCAGCAGTTACTCGGGGGGTAGAAAGACCCAGTACTTC. Amino acid sequence: CASSYSGGRKTQYF.

In this sample, this clonotype turned up many times. The chain links TRBV3-1 to TRBJ2-3; possible D gene TRBD2, 5 bases. Germline assignment: CDR1 LGHDT and CDR2 YNNKEL (reference sequence). Between the trimmed V and J ends, which lost 3 bases and 1 base, there was a span of 8 bases. The CDR3 totals 14 residues. The CDR3 bases are TGTGCCAGCAGCCAGCTGGGAGGCACAGATACGCAGTATTTT. This sequence encodes CASSQLGGTDTQYF.

The sample holds a few counts of this clonotype. The chain couples TRBV11-2 to TRBJ2-6; D gene uncertain. Trimming took off 5 bases at V and 4 bases at J, with 6 bases between the two ends. The CDR3 length is 13 residues. The germline V gene encodes CDR1 SGHAT and CDR2 FQNNGV. The CDR3 reads CASSTQGANVLTF. The CDR3 nucleotides read TGTGCCAGCAGCACTCAGGGGGCCAACGTCCTGACTTTC.

This clonotype has at least ten counts. The rearrangement links TRBV28 to TRBJ2-5; D gene unclear. The V end was cut by 4 bases, the J end by 1 base, with 7 bases between. This CDR3 region has 13 residues. Germline-derived CDR1 and CDR2 are MDHEN and SYDVKM. The CDR3 nucleotides are TGTGCCAGCAGTTCTTCCGGCCAAGAGACCCAGTACTTC. It is translated as CASSSSGQETQYF.

The chain uses TRBV12-3 or TRBV12-4 and TRBJ1-1; D might be TRBD1 (6 bases). Trimming removed 6 bases at V and 8 bases at J, with 16 bases between. This CDR3 region has 13 residues. The CDR3, as DNA: TGTGCCAGCAGGAAAGGGGGGAGCTCCGAAGCTTTCTTT. It codes for CASRKGGSSEAFF.

This clonotype was observed a few times. This chain connects TRBV7-6 to TRBJ2-1, with unresolved D. The CDR3 has 14 residues. Trimming pared 1 base from V and 9 bases from J, leaving 13 bases between. Germline V gene data show CDR1 as SGHVS and CDR2 as FNYEAQ. For the CDR3, the DNA is TGTGCCAGCAGCTTAGGACTCGCCTGGGGTGAGCAGTTCTTC. Protein product: CASSLGLAWGEQFF.

There are many counts of this clonotype. Here the CDR3 reads CASSLAIGGEQFF. CDR3 sequence (DNA): TGTGCCAGCAGCTTAGCGATAGGGGGCGAGCAGTTCTTC. The chain links TRBV7-8 to TRBJ2-1; 7 bases are a match to TRBD1. Germline trimming cut 0 bases from V and 10 bases from J; bases unmatched to any gene: 3. This CDR3 comprises 13 residues. Germline CDR1 and CDR2: SGHVS and FQNEAQ.

To note about this clonotype: A clone one base away is much larger, so this may be a read error. The rearrangement links TRBV5-1 to TRBJ2-3; a possible D gene is TRBD1 (6 bases). There are 15 residues in the CDR3. Germline CDR1 is SGHRS and CDR2 is YFSETQ. The DNA for the CDR3 is TGCGTCAGCAGCATCATAGCAGGGGCCACGGATACGCAGTATTTT. Its protein is CVSSIIAGATDTQYF.

Regarding this clonotype: One base away lies a much larger clone, so this may be a sequencing read error. The rearrangement links TRBV27 to TRBJ2-2; 8 bases fit TRBD1. The CDR3 is made up of 14 amino acids. Trimming at V came to 7 bases and at J to 7 bases, leaving 8 bases not matched to a gene. CDR1 and CDR2 (germline): MNHEY, SMNVEV (reference sequence). The CDR3 DNA follows: TGTGCCAGCACCCGGGGACAGGTCGTCGGGGAGCTGTTTTTT. Amino acid sequence: CASTRGQVVGELFF.

A few counts support this clonotype. The rearrangement links TRBV20-1 to TRBJ2-7; 8 bases line up with TRBD1. The V segment lost 2 bases and the J segment 5 bases; nucleotides outside the gene matches: 8. This CDR3 has 14 residues. Looked up from germline, CDR1 is DFQATT and CDR2 is SNEGSKA (reference sequence). DNA of the CDR3: TGCAGTGCTAGATTTCCGGGACAGGACCACGAGCAGTACTTC. As protein: CSARFPGQDHEQYF.

The chain recombines TRBV20-1 with TRBJ1-1, with D possibly matching TRBD1 (6 bases). The V end lost 0 bases, the J end lost 3 bases, and 14 bases lay between the germline ends. Germline-derived CDR1 and CDR2 are DFQATT and SNEGSKA (reference sequence). The CDR3 totals 15 residues. CDR3 bases: TGCAGTGCTAGAGATAGAGTCAGGGGACACACTGAAGCTTTCTTT. It yields the protein CSARDRVRGHTEAFF.

The sample holds many counts of this clonotype. For the CDR3, the DNA is TGTGCCAGCAGTCAGACTGGAGTCACCGGGGAGCTGTTTTTT. Translated, it gives CASSQTGVTGELFF. V gene TRBV6-2 or TRBV6-3 combines with J gene TRBJ2-2, with D uncertain. Germline V gene data show CDR1 as MNHEY and CDR2 as SVGEGT. This CDR3 spans 14 amino acids. The V end lost 5 bases, the J end lost 4 bases, and 11 bases lay between the germline ends.

This clonotype has more than one count but fewer than ten. This sequence joins TRBV29-1 and TRBJ1-1, with D perhaps matching TRBD1 (5 bases). Trimming removed 6 bases from V and 0 bases from J, with 14 bases in between. The CDR3 covers 14 residues. Per the germline V gene, CDR1 is SQVTM and CDR2 is ANQGSEA. The CDR3 region is CSVWSGRLNTEAFF. As DNA, the CDR3 is TGCAGCGTGTGGTCGGGACGGCTGAACACTGAAGCTTTCTTT.